The clone carrying this TCR beta chain has just a few counts. The antigen is undetermined. Treatment noted: oral pan-JAK inhibitor, 5-10 mg twice daily. Peripheral blood and lesional scalp punch biopsies were taken from alopecia areata patients. Both CD4+ and CD8+ T cells were separated by sorting PBMCs. cDNA prepared by RNA extraction and subsequent reverse transcription served as the template for sequencing. Clones were sequenced by immunoSEQ multiplex PCR, and TCRdb holds only the in-frame ones, with some missing. This table has a few hundred thousand clones, 35% to 45% appearing once. This sample is drawn from a study of CD8+ T cells in alopecia areata. Study observations and caveats: A single nonresponder leaves the baseline CD8+ expansion link to response uncertain. Scalp clonality and expanded CD8+ clones among the top 100 were significantly decreased by tofacitinib.

Germline values: CDR1 SGHDT, CDR2 YYEEEE. The CDR3 has 15 residues. Trimming pared 4 bases from V and 5 bases from J, leaving 16 bases between. V gene TRBV5-6 combines with J gene TRBJ1-5, with D tentatively TRBD1 (5 bases). The specimen was CD4+ T cells sorted from blood, collected between weeks 30 and 35, from a patient treated with tofacitinib. The sequence came from a human donor with alopecia areata. CDR3 sequence: CASSLFAGTYQPQHF. CDR3 nucleotides: TGTGCCAGCAGCCTTTTCGCCGGGACCTATCAGCCCCAGCATTTT.